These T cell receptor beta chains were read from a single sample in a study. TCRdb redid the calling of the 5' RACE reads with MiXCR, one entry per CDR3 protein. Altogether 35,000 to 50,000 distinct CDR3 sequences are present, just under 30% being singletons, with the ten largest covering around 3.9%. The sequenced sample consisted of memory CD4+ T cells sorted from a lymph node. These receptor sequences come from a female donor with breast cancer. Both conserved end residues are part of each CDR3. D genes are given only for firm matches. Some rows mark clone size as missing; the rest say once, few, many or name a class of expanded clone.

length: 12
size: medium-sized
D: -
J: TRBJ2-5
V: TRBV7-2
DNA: TGTGCCAGCAGCTGGGGACAAGAGACCCAGTACTTC
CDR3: CASSWGQETQYF

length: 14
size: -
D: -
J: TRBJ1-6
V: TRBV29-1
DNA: TGCAGCGTCAGACAGGACACCGAGAATTCACCCCTCCACTTT
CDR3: CSVRQDTENSPLHF

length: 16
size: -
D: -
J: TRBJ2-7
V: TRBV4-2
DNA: TGTGCCAGCAGCCAAGAACCTTCGGGTTCCTCCTACGAGCAGTACTTC
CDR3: CASSQEPSGSSYEQYF

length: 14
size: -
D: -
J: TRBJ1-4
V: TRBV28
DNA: TGTGCCAGCAGTTTACCGGACAGCGGTGAAAAACTGTTTTTT
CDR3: CASSLPDSGEKLFF

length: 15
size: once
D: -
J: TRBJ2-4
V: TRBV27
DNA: TGTGCCAGCAGTTTATTTCCTGCTACCAAAAACATTCAGTACTTC
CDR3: CASSLFPATKNIQYF

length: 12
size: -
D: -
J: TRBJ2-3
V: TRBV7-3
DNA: TGTGCCAGCAGCTTTCTGGGAGATACGCAGTATTTT
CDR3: CASSFLGDTQYF

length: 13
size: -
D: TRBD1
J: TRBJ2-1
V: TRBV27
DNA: TGTGCCAGCTCCGGGACAGGGGGCAATGAGCAGTTCTTC
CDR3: CASSGTGGNEQFF

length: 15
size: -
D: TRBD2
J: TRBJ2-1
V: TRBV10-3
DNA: TGTGCCATCAGGGACGGACTAGCGGGAGGGGTTGAGCAGTTCTTC
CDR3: CAIRDGLAGGVEQFF

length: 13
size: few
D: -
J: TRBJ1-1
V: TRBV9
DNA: TGTGCCACCAAGGCGGCGGAATTGGGAGAAGCTTTCTTT
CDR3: CATKAAELGEAFF

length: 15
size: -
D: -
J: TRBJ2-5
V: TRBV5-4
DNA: TGTGCCAGCAGCTTGGAAGCCCCAATGGGAGAGACCCAGTACTTC
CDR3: CASSLEAPMGETQYF

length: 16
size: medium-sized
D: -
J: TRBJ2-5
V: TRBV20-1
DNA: TGCAGTGCTAGAGATTGGAGAGAACAGACCCAAGAGACCCAGTACTTC
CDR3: CSARDWREQTQETQYF

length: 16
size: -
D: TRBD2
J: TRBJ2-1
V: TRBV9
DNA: TGTGCCAGCAGCGCGACGGCTCTAGCGGGGGCCGCCCAGCAGTTCTTC
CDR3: CASSATALAGAAQQFF

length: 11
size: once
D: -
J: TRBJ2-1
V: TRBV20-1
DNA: TGCAGTGCTAGAGAACAGAATGAGCAGTTCTTC
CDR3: CSAREQNEQFF

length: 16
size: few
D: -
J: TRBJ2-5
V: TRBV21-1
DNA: TGTGCCAGCAGGTTCAGAGCGGGGGAGACTCAAGAGACCCAGTACTTC
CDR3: CASRFRAGETQETQYF

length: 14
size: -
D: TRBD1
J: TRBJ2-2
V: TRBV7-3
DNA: TGTGCCAGCAGCTCCACAGGGGGCCCCGGGGAGCTGTTTTTT
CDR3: CASSSTGGPGELFF

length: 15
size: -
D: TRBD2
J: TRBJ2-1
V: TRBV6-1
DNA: TGTGCCAGCAGTGTACTAGCGGGAGAGGGTAATGAGCAGTTCTTC
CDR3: CASSVLAGEGNEQFF

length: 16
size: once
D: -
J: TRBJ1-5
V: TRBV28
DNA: TGTGCCAGCAGCCAAACAGGGCCGGGCAGCAATCAGCCCCAGCATTTT
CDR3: CASSQTGPGSNQPQHF

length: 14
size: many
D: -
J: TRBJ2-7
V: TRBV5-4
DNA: TGTGCCAGCAGCTTCGGCAGCGGCTCCTACGAGCAGTACTTC
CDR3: CASSFGSGSYEQYF

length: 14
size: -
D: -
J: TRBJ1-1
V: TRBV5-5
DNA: TGTGCCAGCAGCTTCTCCCATATGAACACTGAAGCTTTCTTT
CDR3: CASSFSHMNTEAFF

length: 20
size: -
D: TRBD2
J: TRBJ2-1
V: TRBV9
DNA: TGTGCCAGCAGCGGGGGGGGACTAGCGGGCCACCGTAGCTCCTACAATGAGCAGTTCTTC
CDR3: CASSGGGLAGHRSSYNEQFF

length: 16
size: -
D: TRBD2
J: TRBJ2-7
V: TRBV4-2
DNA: TGTGCCAGCAGCCAAGAGGGACTAGCGAAGACGAGGGAGCAGTACTTC
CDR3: CASSQEGLAKTREQYF

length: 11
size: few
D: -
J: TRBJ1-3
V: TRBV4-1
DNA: TGCGCCAGCAGCCAAAGAAACACCATATATTTT
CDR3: CASSQRNTIYF

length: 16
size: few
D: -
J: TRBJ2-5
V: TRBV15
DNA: TGTGCCACCAGCAGAGATAGGGCTAGGGTTTGGGAGACCCAGTACTTC
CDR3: CATSRDRARVWETQYF

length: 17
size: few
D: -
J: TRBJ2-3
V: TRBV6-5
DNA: TGTGCCAGCAGTTCCCGACAGACCATAACTATCACAGATACGCAGTATTTT
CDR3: CASSSRQTITITDTQYF

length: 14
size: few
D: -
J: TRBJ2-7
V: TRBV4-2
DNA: TGTGCCAGCAGGCGGGGGACAGGACTATACGAGCAGTACTTC
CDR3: CASRRGTGLYEQYF

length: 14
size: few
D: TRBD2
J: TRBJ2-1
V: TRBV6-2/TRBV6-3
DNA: TGTGCCAGCAGGCCTAGCGGGTTCTACAATGAGCAGTTCTTC
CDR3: CASRPSGFYNEQFF

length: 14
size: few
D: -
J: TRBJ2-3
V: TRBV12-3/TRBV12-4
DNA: TGTGCCAGCAGCCACATTCAACATCGGGATACGCAGTATTTT
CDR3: CASSHIQHRDTQYF

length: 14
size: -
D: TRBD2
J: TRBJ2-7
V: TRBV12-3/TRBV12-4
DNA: TGTGCCAGCAGGCGGGAGGGATATAGCTACGAGCAGTACTTC
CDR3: CASRREGYSYEQYF

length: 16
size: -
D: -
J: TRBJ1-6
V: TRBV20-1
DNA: TGCAGTGCTAGAGATGTCGAGGGCCTCTATAATTCACCCCTCCACTTT
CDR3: CSARDVEGLYNSPLHF

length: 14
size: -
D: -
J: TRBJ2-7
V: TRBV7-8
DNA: TGTGCCAGCAGCCCCCCGAGGCAGTCTTACGAGCAGTACTTC
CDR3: CASSPPRQSYEQYF

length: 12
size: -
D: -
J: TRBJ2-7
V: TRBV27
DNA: TGTGCCAGCAGAGCAGGATCCTACGAGCAGTACTTC
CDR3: CASRAGSYEQYF

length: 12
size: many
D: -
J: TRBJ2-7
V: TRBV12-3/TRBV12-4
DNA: TGTGCCAGCAGTTTATTGACCTACGAGCAGTACTTC
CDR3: CASSLLTYEQYF

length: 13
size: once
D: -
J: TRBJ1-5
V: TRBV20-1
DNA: TGCAGTTCCACGGGCCGGGAGAGACAGCCCCAGCATTTT
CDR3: CSSTGRERQPQHF

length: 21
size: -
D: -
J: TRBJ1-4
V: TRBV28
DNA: TGTGCCAGCAGCAAGCTGGTTCTGGGGACAAAGGAAGATGCCACTAATGAAAAACTGTTTTTT
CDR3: CASSKLVLGTKEDATNEKLFF

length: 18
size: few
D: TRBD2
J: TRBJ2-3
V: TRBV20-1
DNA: TGCAGTGCTAGAGGGGGGACTAGCGGGGGGCCGAGCACAGATACGCAGTATTTT
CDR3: CSARGGTSGGPSTDTQYF

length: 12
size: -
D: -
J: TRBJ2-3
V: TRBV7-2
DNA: TGTGCCAGCAGACACAACACAGATACGCAGTATTTT
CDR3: CASRHNTDTQYF

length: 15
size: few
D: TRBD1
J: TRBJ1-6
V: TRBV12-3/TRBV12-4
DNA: TGTGCCAGCAGTCCCTCCGGGACAGCAAATTCACCCCTCCACTTT
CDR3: CASSPSGTANSPLHF

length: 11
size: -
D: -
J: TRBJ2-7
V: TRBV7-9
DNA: TGTGCCAGCAGCTTAACGGACGAGCAGTACTTC
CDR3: CASSLTDEQYF

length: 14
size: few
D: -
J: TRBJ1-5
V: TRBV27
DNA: TGTGCCAGCAGTTTTGGCAGACAAAATCAGCCCCAGCATTTT
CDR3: CASSFGRQNQPQHF

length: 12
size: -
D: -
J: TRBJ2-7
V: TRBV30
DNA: TGTGCCTGGAGTGCCGAGACCTACGAGCAGTACTTC
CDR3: CAWSAETYEQYF

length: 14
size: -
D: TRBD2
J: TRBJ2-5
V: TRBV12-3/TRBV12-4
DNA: TGTACCAGCAGTTTACGGCGGGAGAGGGAGACCCAGTACTTC
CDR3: CTSSLRRERETQYF

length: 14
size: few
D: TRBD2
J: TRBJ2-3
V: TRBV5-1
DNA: TGCGCCAGCAGCTTGGAGCGGGAAACAGATACGCAGTATTTT
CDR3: CASSLERETDTQYF

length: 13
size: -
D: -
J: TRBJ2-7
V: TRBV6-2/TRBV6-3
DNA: TGTGCCAGCATAGGCGCAGGGAGCTACGAGCAGTACTTC
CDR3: CASIGAGSYEQYF

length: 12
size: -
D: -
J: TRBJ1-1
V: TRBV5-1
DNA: TGCGCCAGCAGGGGGTTGAACACTGAAGCTTTCTTT
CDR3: CASRGLNTEAFF

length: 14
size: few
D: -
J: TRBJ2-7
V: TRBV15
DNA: TGTGCCACCAGCGACACCATGCACTCCTACGAGCAGTACTTC
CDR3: CATSDTMHSYEQYF

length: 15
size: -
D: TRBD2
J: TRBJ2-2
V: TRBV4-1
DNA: TGCGCCAGCAGCAGGGGCGGGGGTAACACCGGGAAGCTGTTTTTT
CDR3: CASSRGGGNTGKLFF

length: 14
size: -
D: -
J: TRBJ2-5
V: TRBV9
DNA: TGTGCCAGCAGCGCGGGAGCCTTCCAAGAGACCCAGTACTTC
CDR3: CASSAGAFQETQYF

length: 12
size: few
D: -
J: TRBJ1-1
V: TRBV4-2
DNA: TGTGCCAGCAGCCAAGCGAACACTGAAGCTTTCTTT
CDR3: CASSQANTEAFF

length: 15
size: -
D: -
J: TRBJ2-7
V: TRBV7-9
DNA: TGTGCCAGCAGCCCCACGCTGGACGTAGCCTACGAGCAGTACTTC
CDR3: CASSPTLDVAYEQYF

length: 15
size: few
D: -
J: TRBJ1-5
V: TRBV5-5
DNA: TGTGCCAGCAGCAGGGACAATTTAGCGGTCCAGCCCCAGCATTTT
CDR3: CASSRDNLAVQPQHF

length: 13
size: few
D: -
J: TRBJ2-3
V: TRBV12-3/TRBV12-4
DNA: TGTGCCAGCAGTTTAGGCGAAATAGATACGCAGTATTTT
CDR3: CASSLGEIDTQYF

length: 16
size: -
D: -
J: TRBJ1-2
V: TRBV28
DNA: TGTGCCAGCAGGGGCGGGGGACTAGAAGCTAACTATGGCTACACCTTC
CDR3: CASRGGGLEANYGYTF

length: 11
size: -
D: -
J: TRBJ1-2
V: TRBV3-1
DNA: TGTGCCAGCGAGGGAGGCTATGGCTACACCTTC
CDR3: CASEGGYGYTF

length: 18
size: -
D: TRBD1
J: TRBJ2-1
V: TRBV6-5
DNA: TGTGCCAGCAGTTCCACGGGCCTGGGACAGGGGGCGTCGGATGAGCAGTTCTTC
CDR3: CASSSTGLGQGASDEQFF